This TCR beta chain was observed in a study of shared clonotypes between healthy human individuals. In the study overall: Donors, aged 18 to 49, were two women and three men.

Donors, without exception, were Caucasian adults residing in Nashville, Tennessee. The germline V gene has CDR1 MNHNS and CDR2 SASEGT. CDR3 length: 14 residues. The trim removed 4 bases at V and 1 base at J, leaving 2 bases unmatched. TCRdb's copy holds only in-frame clones and misses some; the assay was immunoSEQ multiplex PCR. The sample records 550,000 to 600,000 clones, around 78% being singletons. This receptor was identified in a woman aged 40 to 50 in good health. Some clones in this sample may be carry-over from other donors' samples. The source material was PBMCs. This rearrangement joins TRBV6-1 to TRBJ2-3; 7 bases are a match to TRBD1. The CDR3: CASSGGQGTDTQYF. In DNA, the CDR3 is TGTGCCAGCAGTGGTGGACAGGGCACAGATACGCAGTATTTT.